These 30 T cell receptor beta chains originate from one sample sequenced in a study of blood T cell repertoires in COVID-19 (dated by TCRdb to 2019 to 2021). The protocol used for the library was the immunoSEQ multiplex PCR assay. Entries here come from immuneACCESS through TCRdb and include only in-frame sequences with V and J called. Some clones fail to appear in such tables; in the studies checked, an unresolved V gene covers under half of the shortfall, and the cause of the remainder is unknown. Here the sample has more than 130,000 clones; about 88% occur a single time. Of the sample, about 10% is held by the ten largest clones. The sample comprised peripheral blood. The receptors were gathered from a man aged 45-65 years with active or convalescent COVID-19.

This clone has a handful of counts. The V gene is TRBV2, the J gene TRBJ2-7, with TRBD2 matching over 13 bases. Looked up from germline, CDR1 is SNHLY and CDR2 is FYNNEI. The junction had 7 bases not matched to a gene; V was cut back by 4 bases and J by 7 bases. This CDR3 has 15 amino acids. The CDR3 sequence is CASSAGLAGVGEQYF. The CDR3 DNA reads TGTGCCAGCAGTGCTGGACTAGCGGGAGTCGGTGAGCAGTACTTC. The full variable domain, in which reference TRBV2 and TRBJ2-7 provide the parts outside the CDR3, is EPEVTQTPSHQVTQMGQEVILRCVPISNHLYFYWYRQILGQKVEFLVSFYNNEISEKSEIFDDQFSVERPDGSNFTLKIRSTKLEDSAMYFCASSAGLAGVGEQYFGPGTRLTVT.

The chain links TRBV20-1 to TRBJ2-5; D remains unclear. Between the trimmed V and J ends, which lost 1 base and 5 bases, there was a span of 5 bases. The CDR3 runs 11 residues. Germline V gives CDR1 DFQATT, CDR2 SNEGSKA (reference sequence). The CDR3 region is CSARVIETQYF. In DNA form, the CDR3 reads TGCAGTGCTAGAGTTATCGAGACCCAGTACTTC.

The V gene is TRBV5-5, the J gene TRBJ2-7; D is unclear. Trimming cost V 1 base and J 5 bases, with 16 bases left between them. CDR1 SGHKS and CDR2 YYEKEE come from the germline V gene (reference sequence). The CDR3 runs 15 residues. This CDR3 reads CASSLLQANVDEQYF. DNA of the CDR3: TGTGCCAGCAGCTTGTTGCAGGCAAACGTGGACGAGCAGTACTTC.

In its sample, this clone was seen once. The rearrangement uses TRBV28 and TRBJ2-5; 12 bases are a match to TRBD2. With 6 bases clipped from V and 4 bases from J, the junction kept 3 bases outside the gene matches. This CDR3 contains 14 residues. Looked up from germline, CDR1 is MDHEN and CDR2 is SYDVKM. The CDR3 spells CASRTSGSGETQYF. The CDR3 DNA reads TGTGCCAGCAGGACTAGCGGGAGCGGAGAGACCCAGTACTTC.

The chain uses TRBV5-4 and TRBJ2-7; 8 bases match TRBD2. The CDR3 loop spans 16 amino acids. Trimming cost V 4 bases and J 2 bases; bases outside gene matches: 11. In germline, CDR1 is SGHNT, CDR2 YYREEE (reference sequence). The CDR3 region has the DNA TGTGCCAGCAGCCGTGGGGCTGGACTAGCTACCTACGAGCAGTACTTC. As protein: CASSRGAGLATYEQYF.

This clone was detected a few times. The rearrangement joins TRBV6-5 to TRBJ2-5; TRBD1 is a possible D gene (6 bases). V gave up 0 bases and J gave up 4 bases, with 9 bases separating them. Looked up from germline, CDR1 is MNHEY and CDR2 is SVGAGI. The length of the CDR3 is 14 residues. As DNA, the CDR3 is TGTGCCAGCAGTTACTCGCCAGGGGCAGAGACCCAGTACTTC. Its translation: CASSYSPGAETQYF.

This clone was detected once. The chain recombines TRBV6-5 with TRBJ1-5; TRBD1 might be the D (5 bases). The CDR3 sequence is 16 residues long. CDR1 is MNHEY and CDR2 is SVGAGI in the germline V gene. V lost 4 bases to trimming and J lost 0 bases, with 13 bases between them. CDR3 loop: CASSSLGRYSNQPQHF. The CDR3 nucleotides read TGTGCCAGCAGTTCCCTGGGGCGGTATAGCAATCAGCCCCAGCATTTT.

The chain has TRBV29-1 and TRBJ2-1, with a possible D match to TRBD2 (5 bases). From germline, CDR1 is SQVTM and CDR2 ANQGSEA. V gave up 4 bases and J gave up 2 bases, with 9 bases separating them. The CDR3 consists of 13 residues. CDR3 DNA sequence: TGCAGCGTTGGCGGGTCGACCTACAATGAGCAGTTCTTC. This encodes CSVGGSTYNEQFF.

CDR3 nucleotide sequence: TGCGCCAGCAGCTTGGCCGATCCGGGACAGGCATATAACTATGGCTACACCTTC. The encoded protein is CASSLADPGQAYNYGYTF. This chain joins TRBV5-1 and TRBJ1-2, with 8 bases identical to TRBD1. Looked up from germline, CDR1 is SGHRS and CDR2 is YFSETQ. This CDR3 comprises 18 residues. J gave up 1 base and V 0 bases, and 11 bases lay outside the gene matches.

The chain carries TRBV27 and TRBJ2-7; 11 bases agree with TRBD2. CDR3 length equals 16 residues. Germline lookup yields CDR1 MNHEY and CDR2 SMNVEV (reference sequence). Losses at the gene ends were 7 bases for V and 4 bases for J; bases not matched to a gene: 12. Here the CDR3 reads CASNGSGRAKPYEQYF. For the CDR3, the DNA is TGTGCCAGCAACGGTAGCGGGAGGGCGAAGCCTTACGAGCAGTACTTC.

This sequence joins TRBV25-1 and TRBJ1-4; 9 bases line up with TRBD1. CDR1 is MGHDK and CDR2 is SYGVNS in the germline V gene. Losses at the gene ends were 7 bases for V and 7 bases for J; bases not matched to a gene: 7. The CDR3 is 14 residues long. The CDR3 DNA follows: TGTGCCAGCAAGTCCGGGACAGGGTTTGAAAAACTGTTTTTT. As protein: CASKSGTGFEKLFF. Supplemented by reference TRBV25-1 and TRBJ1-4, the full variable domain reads EADIYQTPRYLVIGTGKKITLECSQTMGHDKMYWYQQDPGMELHLIHYSYGVNSTEKGDLSSESTVSRIRTEHFPLTLESARPSHTSQYLCASKSGTGFEKLFFGSGTQLSVL.

The CDR3 is CASSLQLGGSTDTQYF. The DNA of the CDR3 is TGTGCCAGCAGCCTCCAACTGGGCGGGAGCACAGATACGCAGTATTTT. The chain combines TRBV7-6 with TRBJ2-3; possibly TRBD2 for D (5 bases). Trimming removed 5 bases at V and 0 bases at J, with 15 bases between. Per the germline V gene, CDR1 is SGHVS and CDR2 is FNYEAQ. CDR3 length: 16 residues.

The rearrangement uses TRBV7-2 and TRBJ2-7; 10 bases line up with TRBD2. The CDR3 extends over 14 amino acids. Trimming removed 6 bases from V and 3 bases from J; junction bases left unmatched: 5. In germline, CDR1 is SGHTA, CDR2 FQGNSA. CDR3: CASRDSGRLYEQYF. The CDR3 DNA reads TGTGCCAGCAGAGATAGCGGGAGGCTCTACGAGCAGTACTTC.

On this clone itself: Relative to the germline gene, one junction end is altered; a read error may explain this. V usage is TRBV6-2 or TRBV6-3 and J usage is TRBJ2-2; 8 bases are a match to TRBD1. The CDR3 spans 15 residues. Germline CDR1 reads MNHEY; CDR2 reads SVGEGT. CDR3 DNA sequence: TGTGCCAGCATTTACTCGGACAGGGAAGCCGGGGAGCTGTTTTTT. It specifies CASIYSDREAGELFF.

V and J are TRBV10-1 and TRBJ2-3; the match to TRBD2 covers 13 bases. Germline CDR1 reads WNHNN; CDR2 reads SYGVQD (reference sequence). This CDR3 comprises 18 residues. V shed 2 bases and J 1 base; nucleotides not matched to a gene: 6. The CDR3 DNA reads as TGCGCCAGCAGTGAGAGACTAGCGGGAGGCGGGGGCACAGATACGCAGTATTTT. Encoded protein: CASSERLAGGGGTDTQYF.

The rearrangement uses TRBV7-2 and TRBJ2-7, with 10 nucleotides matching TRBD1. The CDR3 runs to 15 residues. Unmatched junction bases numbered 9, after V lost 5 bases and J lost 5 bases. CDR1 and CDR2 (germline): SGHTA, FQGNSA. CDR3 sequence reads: CASSPDRGAFNEQYF. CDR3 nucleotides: TGTGCCAGCAGCCCGGACAGGGGGGCGTTTAACGAGCAGTACTTC.

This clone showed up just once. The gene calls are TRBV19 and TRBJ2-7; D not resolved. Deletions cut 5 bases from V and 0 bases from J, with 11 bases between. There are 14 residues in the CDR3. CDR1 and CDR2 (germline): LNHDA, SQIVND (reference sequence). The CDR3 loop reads CASSPRAGSYEQYF. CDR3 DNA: TGTGCCAGTAGTCCACGAGCAGGCTCCTACGAGCAGTACTTC.

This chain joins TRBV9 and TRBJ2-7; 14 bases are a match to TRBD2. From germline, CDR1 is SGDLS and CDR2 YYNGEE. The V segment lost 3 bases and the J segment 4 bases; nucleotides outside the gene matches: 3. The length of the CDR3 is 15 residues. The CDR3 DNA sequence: TGTGCCAGCAGCGCTGGGACTAGCGGGAGTTACGAGCAGTACTTC. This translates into CASSAGTSGSYEQYF.

The CDR3 DNA reads as TGTGCCAGCAGTTACTCGTCGTACGAGCAGTACTTC. Its protein is CASSYSSYEQYF. The rearrangement uses TRBV6-2 or TRBV6-3 and TRBJ2-7; no firm D call. Per the germline V gene, CDR1 is MNHEY and CDR2 is SVGEGT. The CDR3 sequence is 12 residues long. V gave up 0 bases and J gave up 4 bases, with 4 bases separating them.

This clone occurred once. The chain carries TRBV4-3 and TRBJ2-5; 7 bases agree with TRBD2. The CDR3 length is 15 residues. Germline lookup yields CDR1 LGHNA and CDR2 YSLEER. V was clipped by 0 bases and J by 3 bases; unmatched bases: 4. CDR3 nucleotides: TGCGCCAGCAGCCAAGAATATCGGGGGGAAGAGACCCAGTACTTC. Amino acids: CASSQEYRGEETQYF.

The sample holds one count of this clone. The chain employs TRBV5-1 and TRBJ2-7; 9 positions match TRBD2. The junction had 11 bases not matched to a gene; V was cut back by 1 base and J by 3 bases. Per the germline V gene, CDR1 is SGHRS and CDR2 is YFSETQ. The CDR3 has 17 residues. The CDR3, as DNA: TGCGCCAGCAGCTTGATAGTAGCGGGAGATCAACTCTACGAGCAGTACTTC. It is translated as CASSLIVAGDQLYEQYF.

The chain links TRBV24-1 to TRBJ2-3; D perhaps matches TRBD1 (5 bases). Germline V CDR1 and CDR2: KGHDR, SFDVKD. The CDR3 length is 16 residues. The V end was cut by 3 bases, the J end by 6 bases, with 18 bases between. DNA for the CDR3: TGTGCCACCAGTGATGGCCCGACAGAAAAGGGGGATACGCAGTATTTT. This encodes CATSDGPTEKGDTQYF.

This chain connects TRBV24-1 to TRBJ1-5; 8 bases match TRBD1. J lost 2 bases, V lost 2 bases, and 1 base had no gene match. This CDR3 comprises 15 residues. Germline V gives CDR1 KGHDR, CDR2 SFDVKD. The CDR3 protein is CATSDSGGGNQPQHF. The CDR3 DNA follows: TGTGCCACCAGTGATTCAGGGGGCGGCAATCAGCCCCAGCATTTT.

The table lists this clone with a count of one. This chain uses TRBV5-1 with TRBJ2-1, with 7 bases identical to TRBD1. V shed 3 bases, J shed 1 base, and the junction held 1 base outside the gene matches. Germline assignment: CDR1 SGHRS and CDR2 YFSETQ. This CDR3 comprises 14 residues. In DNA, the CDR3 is TGCGCCAGCAGCTGGGGACAGTCCTACAATGAGCAGTTCTTC. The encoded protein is CASSWGQSYNEQFF.

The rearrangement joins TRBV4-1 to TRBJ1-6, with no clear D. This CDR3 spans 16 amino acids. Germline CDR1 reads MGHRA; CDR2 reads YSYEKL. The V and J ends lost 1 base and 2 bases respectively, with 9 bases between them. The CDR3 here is CASSQVNTAYNSPLHF. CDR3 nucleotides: TGCGCCAGCAGCCAAGTCAACACAGCCTATAATTCACCCCTCCACTTT.

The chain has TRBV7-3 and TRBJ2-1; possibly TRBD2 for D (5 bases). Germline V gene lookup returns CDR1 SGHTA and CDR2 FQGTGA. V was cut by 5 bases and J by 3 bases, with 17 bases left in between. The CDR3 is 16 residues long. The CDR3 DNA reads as TGTGCCAGCAGCCGAGGGCAGTTAACCCTCTACAATGAGCAGTTCTTC. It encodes CASSRGQLTLYNEQFF. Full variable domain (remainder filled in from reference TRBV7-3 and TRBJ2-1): GAGVSQTPSNKVTEKGKYVELRCDPISGHTALYWYRQSLGQGPEFLIYFQGTGAADDSGLPNDRFFAVRPEGSVSTLKIQRTERGDSAVYLCASSRGQLTLYNEQFFGPGTRLTVL.

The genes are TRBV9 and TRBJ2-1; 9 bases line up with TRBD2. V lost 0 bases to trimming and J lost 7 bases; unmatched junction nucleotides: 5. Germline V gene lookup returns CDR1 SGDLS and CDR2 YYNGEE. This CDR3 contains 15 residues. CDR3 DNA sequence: TGTGCCAGCAGCGTAGGGGGGACTAGCCCTAATGAGCAGTTCTTC. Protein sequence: CASSVGGTSPNEQFF.

The CDR3 DNA sequence: TGTGCCAGCAGCGCATCTACTAGCGGCCAGACCTACGAGCAGTACTTC. Translation gives CASSASTSGQTYEQYF. The V call is TRBV7-2, the J call TRBJ2-7; 8 nucleotides agree with TRBD2. CDR3 length: 16 residues. The germline V gene has CDR1 SGHTA and CDR2 FQGNSA. The V segment lost 5 bases and the J segment 2 bases; nucleotides outside the gene matches: 11. Filled out from reference TRBV7-2 and TRBJ2-7, the complete variable domain reads GAGVSQSPSNKVTEKGKDVELRCDPISGHTALYWYRQSLGQGLEFLIYFQGNSAPDKSGLPSDRFSAERTGGSVSTLTIQRTQQEDSAVYLCASSASTSGQTYEQYFGPGTRLTVT.

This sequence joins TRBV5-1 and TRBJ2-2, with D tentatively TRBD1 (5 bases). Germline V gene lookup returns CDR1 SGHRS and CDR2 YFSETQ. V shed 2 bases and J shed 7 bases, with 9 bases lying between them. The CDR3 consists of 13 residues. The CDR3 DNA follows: TGCGCCAGCAGCTTAGGACACTTCGGGGAGCTGTTTTTT. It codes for CASSLGHFGELFF.

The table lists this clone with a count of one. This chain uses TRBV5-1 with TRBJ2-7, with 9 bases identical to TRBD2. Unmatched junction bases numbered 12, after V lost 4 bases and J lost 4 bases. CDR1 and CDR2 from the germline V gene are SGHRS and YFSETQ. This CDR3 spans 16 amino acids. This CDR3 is CASSRISGTSSYEQYF. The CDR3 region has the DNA TGCGCCAGCAGCAGAATATCCGGGACTAGCAGTTACGAGCAGTACTTC.